This T cell receptor beta chain was recovered during a study of monozygotic twins with inflammatory bowel disease. The template switching step added UMIs that contained a 6-nucleotide sample barcode. TCRdb re-called the 5' RACE reads and shows each CDR3 protein once, DNA omitted. This sample contains approximately 400,000 distinct CDR3 sequences. Germline assignment: CDR1 DFQATT and CDR2 SNEGSKA (reference sequence). The CDR3 is 14 amino acids. The sequence came from a human donor with ulcerative colitis or Crohn's disease, or a healthy co-twin of an affected twin (not recorded which). The chain combines TRBV20-1 with TRBJ1-1; the D call of TRBD1 rests on TCRdb alone, since no DNA is present to check it. Sequenced input: blood. The CDR3 sequence is CSAPGDRVNTEAFF.